Reported below is one T cell receptor beta chain. The target antigen is unknown. This record belongs to a study of PD-1 blockade in classical Hodgkin lymphoma. Study at large: Patients were dosed intravenously with nivolumab at 3 mg/kg every 2 weeks.

Notes on the study in general: As was reported, newly diagnosed patients showed lower baseline TCR diversity than healthy donors did. Those achieving complete response showed baseline diversity like newly diagnosed patients.

Time point described: cycle 4 day 1 (C4D1), after about 6 weeks of nivolumab. Every one of the patients relapsed after autologous stem cell transplantation (brentuximab vedotin exposure was variable). Best outcomes ranged across complete response, partial response and progressive disease. The protocol was immunoSEQ multiplex PCR, while the TCRdb copy is restricted to in-frame clones and leaves out a portion. The sample carries tens of thousands of clones, 91% recorded once. This CDR3 region has 15 residues. V was pared by 1 base and J by 5 bases, with 14 bases between. Germline V gives CDR1 KGHSH, CDR2 LQKENI.

The chain recombines TRBV18 with TRBJ1-2; D unclear. The TCR was taken from a human donor with classical Hodgkin lymphoma. Sequencing used peripheral blood mononuclear cells (PBMCs), obtained before the fourth cycle of nivolumab. CDR3 sequence reads: CASSPQFESPYGYTF. CDR3 in DNA: TGTGCCAGCTCACCACAATTTGAGTCGCCTTATGGCTACACCTTC.